The sequence of this T cell receptor (beta chain) was determined in a study of T-cell memory formation after mild COVID-19. Overall study results and limits: Among contracting clones, CD4+ were mainly CM/EM and CD8+ enriched in EMRA.

This clonotype was observed a few times. What it recognizes is unknown. This CDR3 spans 17 amino acids. V shed 4 bases, J shed 4 bases, and the junction held 14 bases outside the gene matches. The germline V gene has CDR1 SGHDT and CDR2 YYEEEE. A single record per CDR3 protein comes from TCRdb applying MiXCR to the 5' RACE reads. The table includes approximately 260,000 distinct CDR3 sequences, 16% detected once. The TCR was taken from a man aged 18 to 35 who had mild COVID-19 (a few samples of this study predate the infection). Cell type and time point are not known. The chain links TRBV5-6 to TRBJ1-1; 9 nucleotides line up with TRBD1. Sample: PBMCs or a T cell subset sorted from them (not recorded which). Written as DNA, the CDR3 is TGTGCCAGCAGCCCCGGACAGGGGTTGGTTGTGATCACTGAAGCTTTCTTT. Its protein product is CASSPGQGLVVITEAFF.